The TCR beta chain under discussion was sequenced for a study of blood T cell repertoires in COVID-19 (dated by TCRdb to 2018 to 2021). For the study in its entirety: Samples from collaborators originated in the United States, Italy and Spain and spanned both the acute and convalescent phases of COVID-19. The prospective study material was composed of cDNA or gDNA derived from T cells, B-cell-depleted T cells, or PBMCs. Where available, HLA class I and class II types were obtained from metadata supplied by the sample provider rather than from assay-based typing. The repertoires were released in a freely available public database meant as a resource for research on the immune response to SARS-CoV-2. Sample metadata almost always included a de-identified subject ID, COVID-19 status, age in years and sex. Samples were obtained from the ongoing ImmuneRACE study (first 160 participants) and from 1,254 subjects provided by 6 global collaborators. Deeply sampled blood TCRbeta repertoires from subjects exposed to, actively infected with, or recovered from COVID-19 were included in the dataset. Study-level results and caveats: The quantity of clinical and demographic metadata differed by source and by participant and was supplied without curation.

The collaborating institutions used their own protocols to collect whole blood in K2EDTA tubes. For TCRbeta analysis, collaborators shipped samples as frozen whole blood, isolated PBMCs, or DNA extracted from either of those sample types. V and J lose 0 bases and 0 bases, and a span of 6 bases separates them. The CDR3 runs 15 amino acids, cysteine and phenylalanine included. The entry retains the CDR3 DNA only, 45 bases that are in frame from base 1. From a lookup of the germline V gene (reference sequence), CDR1 and CDR2 are LGHDT and YNNKEL. Turning to this clone: Its antigen specificity is not known. Base qualities are not recorded, but no much larger clone differs from it by a single base.

TCRbeta CDR3 regions were amplified from genomic DNA using the immunoSEQ Assay, a bias-controlled multiplex PCR. The authors' pipeline ran thus. Within the assay, amplification of reference gene primers was used to estimate how many nucleated cells each sample contained. To quantify the absolute abundance of each unique TCRbeta CDR3 rearrangement, sequence reads were collapsed and filtered. Productive Simpson clonality was computed per sample as the square root of Simpson's diversity index over productive rearrangements. In TCRdb, the immuneACCESS table is reduced to in-frame sequences with V and J assigned. These tables do not hold every clone; where another copy was compared, an unresolved V gene accounts for under half, and the others remain unexplained. V and J calls and clone size follow that table, whereas D and trimming were derived from the DNA. Recorded for this sample are 150,000 or so clones; approximately 86% of them occurred a single time. The ten largest clones add up to about 8% of the sample.

The receptor chain draws on TRBV3-1 (or the pseudogene TRBV3-2) and TRBJ1-3, with no reliable assignment of the D segment. The receptor was isolated from an older woman with acute or convalescent COVID-19. Sequencing used peripheral blood. The sequenced DNA: TGTGCCAGCAGCCAAGACTCCCGCTCTGGAAACACCATATATTTT. It encodes CASSQDSRSGNTIYF.